This T cell receptor beta chain appears in the sequencing data of a study of Graves' ophthalmopathy and Graves' hyperthyroidism. Study results and limitations: A majority of expanded thyroid clonotypes exceeding 0.001 frequency were likewise present in blood. A model of 13 signatures distinguished ophthalmopathy from stable hyperthyroidism at 87.88% sensitivity and 65% to 84% specificity.

A remark on this clonotype: Its matching antigen is unknown.

Trimming took off 1 base at V and 0 bases at J, with 9 bases between the two ends. The CDR3 has 15 amino acids. Germline loops: CDR1 SGHAT, CDR2 FQNNGV. As the template, RNA transcripts were used to amplify TCR beta CDR3 regions. The library came from an HTBI-primed first-round RT-PCR and a second-round multiplex PCR. TCRdb ran MiXCR on the multiplex PCR reads and lists one entry per CDR3 protein. This sample has about 400,000 distinct CDR3 sequences, with 15% found just once. Exclusion criteria comprised other autoimmune diseases, uncontrolled infections, pregnancy or lactation in patients. Orbital computed tomography, together with clinical symptoms, serum thyroxine, TRAb and thyroid ultrasound, was used for diagnosis.

This chain joins TRBV11-2 and TRBJ1-1; possibly TRBD1 for D (5 bases). This sequence originates from a woman under 30 with stable Graves' hyperthyroidism. Material: peripheral blood. The CDR3 protein is CASSLVAGMNTEAFF. The DNA of the CDR3 is TGTGCCAGCAGCTTAGTTGCAGGGATGAACACTGAAGCTTTCTTT.